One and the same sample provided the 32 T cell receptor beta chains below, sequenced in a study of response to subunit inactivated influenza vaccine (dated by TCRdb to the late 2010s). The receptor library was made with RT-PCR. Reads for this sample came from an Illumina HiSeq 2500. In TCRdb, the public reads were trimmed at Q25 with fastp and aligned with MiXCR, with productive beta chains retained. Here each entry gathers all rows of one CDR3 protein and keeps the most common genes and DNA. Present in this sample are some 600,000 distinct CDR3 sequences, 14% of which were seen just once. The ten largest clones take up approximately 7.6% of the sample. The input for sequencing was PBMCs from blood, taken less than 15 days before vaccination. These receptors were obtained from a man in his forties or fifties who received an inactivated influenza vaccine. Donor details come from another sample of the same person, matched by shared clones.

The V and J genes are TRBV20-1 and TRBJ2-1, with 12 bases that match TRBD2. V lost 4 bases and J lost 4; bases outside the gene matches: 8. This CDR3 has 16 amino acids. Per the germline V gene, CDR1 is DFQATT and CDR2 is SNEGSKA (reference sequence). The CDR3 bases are TGCAGTGCTAACCCGGGAGGGACTAGCGGGTACAATGAGCAGTTCTTC. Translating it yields CSANPGGTSGYNEQFF.

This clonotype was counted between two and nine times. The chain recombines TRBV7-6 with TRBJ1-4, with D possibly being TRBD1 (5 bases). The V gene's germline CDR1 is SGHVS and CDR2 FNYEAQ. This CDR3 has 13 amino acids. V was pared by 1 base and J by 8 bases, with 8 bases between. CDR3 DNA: TGTGCCAGCAGCTTAGTGACAGCAGAAAAACTGTTTTTT. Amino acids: CASSLVTAEKLFF. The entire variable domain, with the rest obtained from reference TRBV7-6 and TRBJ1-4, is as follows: GAGVSQSPRYKVTKRGQDVALRCDPISGHVSLYWYRQALGQGPEFLTYFNYEAQQDKSGLPNDRFSAERPEGSISTLTIQRTEQRDSAMYRCASSLVTAEKLFFGSGTQLSVL.

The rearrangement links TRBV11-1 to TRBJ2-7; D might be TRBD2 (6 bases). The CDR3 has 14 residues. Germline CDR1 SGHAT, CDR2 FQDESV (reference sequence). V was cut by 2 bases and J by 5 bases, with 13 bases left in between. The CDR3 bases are TGTGCCAGCAGCTTAATTGGGGGACTCGACGAGCAGTACTTC. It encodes CASSLIGGLDEQYF.

The DNA of the CDR3 is TGTGCCAGCAGCGTAGGGATAGCGGGGGCCCGAGATACGCAGTATTTT. Amino acids: CASSVGIAGARDTQYF. V and J are TRBV9 and TRBJ2-3, with 9 bases matching TRBD2. The CDR3 is 16 residues long. Trimming took 0 bases from V and 5 from J; bases not matched to a gene: 7. Germline values: CDR1 SGDLS, CDR2 YYNGEE.

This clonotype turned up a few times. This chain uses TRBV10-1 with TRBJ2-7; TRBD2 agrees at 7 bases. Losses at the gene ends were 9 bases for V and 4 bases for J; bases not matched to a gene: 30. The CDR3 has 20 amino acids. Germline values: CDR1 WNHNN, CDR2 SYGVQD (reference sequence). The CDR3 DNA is TGCGCCAGGAAACTTATTTTCATACTGACCATCAGAGGGGAGGGATACGAGCAGTACTTC. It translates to CARKLIFILTIRGEGYEQYF.

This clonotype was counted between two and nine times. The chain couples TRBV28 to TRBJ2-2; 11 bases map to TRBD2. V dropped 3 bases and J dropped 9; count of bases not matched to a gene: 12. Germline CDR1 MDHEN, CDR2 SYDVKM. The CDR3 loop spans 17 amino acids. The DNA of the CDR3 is TGTGCCAGCAGTTTGCTAGCGGGAGGCGACCGGGGCCGGGAGCTGTTTTTT. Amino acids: CASSLLAGGDRGRELFF.

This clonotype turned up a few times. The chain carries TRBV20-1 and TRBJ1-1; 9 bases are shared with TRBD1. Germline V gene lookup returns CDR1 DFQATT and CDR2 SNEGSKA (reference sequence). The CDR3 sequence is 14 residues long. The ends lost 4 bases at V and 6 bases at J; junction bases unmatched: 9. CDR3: CSAIQGAPSAEAFF. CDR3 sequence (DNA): TGCAGTGCTATACAGGGGGCCCCGAGCGCTGAAGCTTTCTTT.

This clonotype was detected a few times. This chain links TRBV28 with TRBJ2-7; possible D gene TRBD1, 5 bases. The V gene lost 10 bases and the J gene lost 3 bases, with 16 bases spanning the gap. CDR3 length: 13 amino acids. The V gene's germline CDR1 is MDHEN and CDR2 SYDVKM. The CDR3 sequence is CATCRGANYEQYF. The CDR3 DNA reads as TGTGCCACCTGCCGTGGGGCAAACTACGAGCAGTACTTC.

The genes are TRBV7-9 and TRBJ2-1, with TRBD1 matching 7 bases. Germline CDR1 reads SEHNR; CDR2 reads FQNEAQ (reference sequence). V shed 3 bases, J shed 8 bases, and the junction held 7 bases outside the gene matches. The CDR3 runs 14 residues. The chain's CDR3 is CASSLHDRVYEQFF. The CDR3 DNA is TGTGCCAGCAGCTTGCACGACAGGGTGTATGAGCAGTTCTTC.

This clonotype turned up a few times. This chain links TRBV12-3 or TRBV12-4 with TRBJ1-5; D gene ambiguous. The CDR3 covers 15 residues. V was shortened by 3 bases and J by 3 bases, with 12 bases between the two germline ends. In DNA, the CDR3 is TGTGCCAGCAGTTTCTCGGTGGGCCTCAATCAGCCCCAGCATTTT. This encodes CASSFSVGLNQPQHF.

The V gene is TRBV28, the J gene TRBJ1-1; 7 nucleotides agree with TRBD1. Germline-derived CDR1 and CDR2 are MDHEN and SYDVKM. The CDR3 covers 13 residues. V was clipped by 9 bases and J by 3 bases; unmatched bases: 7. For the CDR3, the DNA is TGTGCCAGTAAGGGGGCCATGGACACTGAAGCTTTCTTT. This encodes CASKGAMDTEAFF. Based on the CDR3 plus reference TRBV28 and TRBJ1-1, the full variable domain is DVKVTQSSRYLVKRTGEKVFLECVQDMDHENMFWYRQDPGLGLRLIYFSYDVKMKEKGDIPEGYSVSREKKERFSLILESASTNQTSMYLCASKGAMDTEAFFGQGTRLTVV.

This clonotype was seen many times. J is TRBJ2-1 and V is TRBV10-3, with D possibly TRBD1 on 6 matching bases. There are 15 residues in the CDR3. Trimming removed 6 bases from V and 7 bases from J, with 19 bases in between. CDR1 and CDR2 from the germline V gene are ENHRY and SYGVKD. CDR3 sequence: CAIRHRDSLRNEQFF. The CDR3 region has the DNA TGTGCCATCAGACACAGGGATAGTTTAAGAAATGAGCAGTTCTTC.

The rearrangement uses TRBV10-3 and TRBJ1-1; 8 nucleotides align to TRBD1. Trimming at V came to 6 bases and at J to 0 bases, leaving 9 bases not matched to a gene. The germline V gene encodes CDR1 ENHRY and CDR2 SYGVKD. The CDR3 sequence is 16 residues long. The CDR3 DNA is TGTGCCATCAGGACAGGGGATCGACTCATGAACACTGAAGCTTTCTTT. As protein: CAIRTGDRLMNTEAFF.

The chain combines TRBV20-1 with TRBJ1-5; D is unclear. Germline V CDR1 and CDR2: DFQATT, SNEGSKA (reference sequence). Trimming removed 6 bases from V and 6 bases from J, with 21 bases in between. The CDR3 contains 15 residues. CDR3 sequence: CSAGDPGRIGQPQHF. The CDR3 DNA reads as TGCAGTGCCGGTGACCCAGGAAGAATTGGTCAGCCCCAGCATTTT.

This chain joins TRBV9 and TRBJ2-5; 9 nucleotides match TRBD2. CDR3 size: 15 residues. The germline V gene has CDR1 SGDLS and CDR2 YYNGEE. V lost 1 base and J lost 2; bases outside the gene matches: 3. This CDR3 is CASSVSSGAQETQYF. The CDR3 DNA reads TGTGCCAGCAGCGTATCTAGCGGGGCGCAAGAGACCCAGTACTTC.

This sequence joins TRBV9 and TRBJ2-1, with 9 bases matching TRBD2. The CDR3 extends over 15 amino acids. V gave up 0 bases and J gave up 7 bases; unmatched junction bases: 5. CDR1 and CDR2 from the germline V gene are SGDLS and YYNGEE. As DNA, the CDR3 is TGTGCCAGCAGCGTAGAGGGGACTAGCTTAAATGAGCAGTTCTTC. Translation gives CASSVEGTSLNEQFF.

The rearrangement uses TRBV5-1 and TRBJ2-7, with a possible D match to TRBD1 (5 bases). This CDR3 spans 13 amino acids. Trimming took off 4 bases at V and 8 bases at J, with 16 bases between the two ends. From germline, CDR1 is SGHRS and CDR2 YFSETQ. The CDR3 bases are TGCGCCAGCAGCACCTCCAACAGGTACCAGCAGTACTTC. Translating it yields CASSTSNRYQQYF.

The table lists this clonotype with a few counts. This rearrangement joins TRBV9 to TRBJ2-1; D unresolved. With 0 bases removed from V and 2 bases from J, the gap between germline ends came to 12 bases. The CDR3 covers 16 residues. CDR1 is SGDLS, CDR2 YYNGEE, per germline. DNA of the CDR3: TGTGCCAGCAGCGTAGGTAGAGACTCACCCTACAATGAGCAGTTCTTC. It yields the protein CASSVGRDSPYNEQFF.

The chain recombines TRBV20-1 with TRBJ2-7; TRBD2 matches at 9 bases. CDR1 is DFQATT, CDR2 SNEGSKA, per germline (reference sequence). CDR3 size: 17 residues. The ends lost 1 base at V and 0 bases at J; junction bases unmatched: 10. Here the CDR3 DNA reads TGCAGTGCTAGAGTCTTTAAGACTAGCGGATACTCCTACGAGCAGTACTTC. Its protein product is CSARVFKTSGYSYEQYF.

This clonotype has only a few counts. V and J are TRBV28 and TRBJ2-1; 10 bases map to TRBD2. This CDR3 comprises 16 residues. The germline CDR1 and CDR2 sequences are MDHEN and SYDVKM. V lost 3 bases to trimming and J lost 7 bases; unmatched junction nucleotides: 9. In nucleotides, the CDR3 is TGTGCCAGCAGTTTGGTTGAGCGGGAGGGTTTAAATGAGCAGTTCTTC. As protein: CASSLVEREGLNEQFF.

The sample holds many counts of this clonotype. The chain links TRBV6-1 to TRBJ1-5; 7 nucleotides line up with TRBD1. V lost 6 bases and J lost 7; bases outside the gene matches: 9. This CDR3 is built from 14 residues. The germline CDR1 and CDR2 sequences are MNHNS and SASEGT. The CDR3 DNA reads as TGTGCCAGCAGCCCAAAGACAGGGAGCCAGCCCCAGCATTTT. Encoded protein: CASSPKTGSQPQHF.

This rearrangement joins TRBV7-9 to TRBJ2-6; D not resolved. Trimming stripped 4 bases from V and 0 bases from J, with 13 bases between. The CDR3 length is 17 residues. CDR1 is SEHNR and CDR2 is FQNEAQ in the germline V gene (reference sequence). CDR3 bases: TGTGCCAGCAGCTCATCTAGACACCTCTCTGGGGCCAACGTCCTGACTTTC. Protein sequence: CASSSSRHLSGANVLTF.

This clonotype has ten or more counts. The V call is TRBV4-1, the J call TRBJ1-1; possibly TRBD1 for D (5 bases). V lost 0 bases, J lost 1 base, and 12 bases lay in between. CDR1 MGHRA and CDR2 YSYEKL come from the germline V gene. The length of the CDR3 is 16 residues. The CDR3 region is CASSQDRWQGNTEAFF. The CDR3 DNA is TGCGCCAGCAGCCAAGATCGTTGGCAGGGGAACACTGAAGCTTTCTTT.

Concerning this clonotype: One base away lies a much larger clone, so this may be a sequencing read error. Here the CDR3 DNA reads TGTGCCAGCAGCCCGACCCAGGGCAGAAGTGGCTTCACCTTC. This translates into CASSPTQGRSGFTF. The chain links TRBV3-1 to TRBJ1-2, with D maybe TRBD1 (5 bases). Looked up from germline, CDR1 is LGHDT and CDR2 is YNNKEL (reference sequence). This CDR3 is 14 amino acids long.

The chain's CDR3 is CASSLAAATFTDTQYF. The CDR3 DNA reads as TGTGCCAGCAGCTTGGCCGCGGCAACTTTCACAGATACGCAGTATTTT. This chain links TRBV5-5 with TRBJ2-3; D remains unclear. Germline-derived CDR1 and CDR2 are SGHKS and YYEKEE (reference sequence). The length of the CDR3 is 16 residues. Trimming left V 0 bases short and J 2 bases short, with 13 bases between.

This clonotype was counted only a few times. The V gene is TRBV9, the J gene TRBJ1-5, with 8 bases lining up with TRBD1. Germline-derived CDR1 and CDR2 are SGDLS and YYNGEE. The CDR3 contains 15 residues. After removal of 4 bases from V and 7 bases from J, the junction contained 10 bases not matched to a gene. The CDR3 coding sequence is TGTGCCAGCAGCATAGGACAGGGAAGCGGACAGCCCCAGCATTTT. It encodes CASSIGQGSGQPQHF.

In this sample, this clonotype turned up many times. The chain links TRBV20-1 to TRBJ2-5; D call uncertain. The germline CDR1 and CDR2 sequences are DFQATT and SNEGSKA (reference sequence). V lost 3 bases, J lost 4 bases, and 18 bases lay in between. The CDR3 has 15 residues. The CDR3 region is CSASPGSLSGETQYF. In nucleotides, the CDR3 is TGCAGTGCTAGTCCCGGCAGCCTAAGTGGAGAGACCCAGTACTTC.

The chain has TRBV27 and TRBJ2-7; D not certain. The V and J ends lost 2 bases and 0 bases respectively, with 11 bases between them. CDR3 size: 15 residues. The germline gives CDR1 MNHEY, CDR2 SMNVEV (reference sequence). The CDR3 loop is CASSLIGPSSYEQYF. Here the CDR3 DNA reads TGTGCCAGCAGTTTAATCGGGCCGAGCTCCTACGAGCAGTACTTC.

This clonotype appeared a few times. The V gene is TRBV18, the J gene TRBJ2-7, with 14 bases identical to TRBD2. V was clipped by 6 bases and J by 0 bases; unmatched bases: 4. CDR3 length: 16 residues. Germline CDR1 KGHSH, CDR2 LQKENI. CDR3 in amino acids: CASSRGLAGASYEQYF. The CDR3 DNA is TGTGCCAGCTCTCGGGGACTAGCGGGAGCCTCCTACGAGCAGTACTTC.

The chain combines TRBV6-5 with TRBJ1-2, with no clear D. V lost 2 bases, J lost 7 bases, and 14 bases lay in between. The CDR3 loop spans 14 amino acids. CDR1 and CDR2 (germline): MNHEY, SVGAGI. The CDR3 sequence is CASSYEVGSAGYTF. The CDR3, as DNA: TGTGCCAGCAGTTACGAGGTTGGAAGCGCTGGCTACACCTTC.

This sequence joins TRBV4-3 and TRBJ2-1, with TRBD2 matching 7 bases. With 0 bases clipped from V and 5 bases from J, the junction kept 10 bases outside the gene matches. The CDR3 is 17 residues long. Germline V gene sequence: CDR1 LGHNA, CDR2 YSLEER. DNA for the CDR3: TGCGCCAGCAGCCAAGATTTAGTGACTAGCACGCACAATGAGCAGTTCTTC. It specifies CASSQDLVTSTHNEQFF.

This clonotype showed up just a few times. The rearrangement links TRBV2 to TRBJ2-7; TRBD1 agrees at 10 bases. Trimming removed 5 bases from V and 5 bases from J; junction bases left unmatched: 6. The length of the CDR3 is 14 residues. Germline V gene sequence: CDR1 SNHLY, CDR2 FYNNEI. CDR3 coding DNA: TGTGCCAGCAGTCTGGACAGGGGGGCCCACGAGCAGTACTTC. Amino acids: CASSLDRGAHEQYF.